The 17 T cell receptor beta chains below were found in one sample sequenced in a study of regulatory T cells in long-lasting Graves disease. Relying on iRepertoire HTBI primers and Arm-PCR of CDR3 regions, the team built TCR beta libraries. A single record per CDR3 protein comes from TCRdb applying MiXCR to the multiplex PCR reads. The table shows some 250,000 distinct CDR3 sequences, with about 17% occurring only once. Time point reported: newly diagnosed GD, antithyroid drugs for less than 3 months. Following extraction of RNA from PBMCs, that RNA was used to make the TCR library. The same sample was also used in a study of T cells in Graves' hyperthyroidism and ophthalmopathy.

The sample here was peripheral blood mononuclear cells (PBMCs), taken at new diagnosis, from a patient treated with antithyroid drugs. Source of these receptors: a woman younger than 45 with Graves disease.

The CDR3 protein is CASRLIAGGPDTQYF. The CDR3 DNA sequence: TGTGCCAGTCGCTTGATAGCGGGGGGGCCCGATACGCAGTATTTT. The chain carries TRBV19 and TRBJ2-3; 11 bases line up with TRBD2. Germline V gene sequence: CDR1 LNHDA, CDR2 SQIVND (reference sequence). V shed 8 bases, J shed 6 bases, and the junction held 10 bases outside the gene matches. This CDR3 has 15 residues.

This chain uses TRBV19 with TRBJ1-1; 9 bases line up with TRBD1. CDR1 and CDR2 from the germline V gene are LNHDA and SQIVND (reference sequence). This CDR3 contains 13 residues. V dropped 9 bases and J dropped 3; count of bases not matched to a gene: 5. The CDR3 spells CASRQGVHTEAFF. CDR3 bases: TGTGCCAGCCGACAGGGGGTGCACACTGAAGCTTTCTTT. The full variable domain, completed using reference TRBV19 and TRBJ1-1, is DGGITQSPKYLFRKEGQNVTLSCEQNLNHDAMYWYRQDPGQGLRLIYYSQIVNDFQKGDIAEGYSVSREKKESFPLTVTSAQKNPTAFYLCASRQGVHTEAFFGQGTRLTVV.

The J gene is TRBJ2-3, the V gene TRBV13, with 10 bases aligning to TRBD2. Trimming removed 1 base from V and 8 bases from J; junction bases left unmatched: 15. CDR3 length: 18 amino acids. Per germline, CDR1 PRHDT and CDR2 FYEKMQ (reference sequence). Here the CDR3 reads CASSLVSGFLAGAATQYF. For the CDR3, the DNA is TGTGCCAGCAGCTTAGTTTCCGGATTTCTAGCGGGGGCAGCTACGCAGTATTTT. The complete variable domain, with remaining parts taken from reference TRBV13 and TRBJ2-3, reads AAGVIQSPRHLIKEKRETATLKCYPIPRHDTVYWYQQGPGQDPQFLISFYEKMQSDKGSIPDRFSAQQFSDYHSELNMSSLELGDSALYFCASSLVSGFLAGAATQYFGPGTRLTVL.

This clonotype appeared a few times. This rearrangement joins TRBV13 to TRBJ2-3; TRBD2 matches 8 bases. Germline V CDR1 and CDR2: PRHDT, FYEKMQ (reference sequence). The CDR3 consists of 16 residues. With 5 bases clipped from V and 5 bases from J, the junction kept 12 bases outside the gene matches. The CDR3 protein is CASSDPSGGHGDTQYF. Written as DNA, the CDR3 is TGTGCCAGCAGCGACCCAAGCGGGGGCCATGGAGATACGCAGTATTTT.

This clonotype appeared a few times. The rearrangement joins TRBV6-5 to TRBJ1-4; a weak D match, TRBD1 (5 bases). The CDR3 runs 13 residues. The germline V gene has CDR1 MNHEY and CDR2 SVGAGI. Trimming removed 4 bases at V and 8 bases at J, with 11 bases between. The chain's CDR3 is CASSFPGEEKLFF. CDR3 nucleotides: TGTGCCAGCAGTTTCCCGGGGGAGGAAAAACTGTTTTTT.

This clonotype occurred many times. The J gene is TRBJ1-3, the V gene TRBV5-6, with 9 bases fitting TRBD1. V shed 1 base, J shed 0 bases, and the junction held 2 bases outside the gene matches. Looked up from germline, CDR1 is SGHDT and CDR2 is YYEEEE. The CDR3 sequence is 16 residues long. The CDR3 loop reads CASSLRQGGSGNTIYF. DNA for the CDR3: TGTGCCAGCAGCTTGCGACAGGGGGGCTCTGGAAACACCATATATTTT.

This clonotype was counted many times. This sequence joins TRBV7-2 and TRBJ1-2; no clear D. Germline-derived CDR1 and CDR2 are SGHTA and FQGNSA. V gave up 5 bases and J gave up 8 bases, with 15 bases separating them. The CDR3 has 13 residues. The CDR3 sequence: CASSRESLGGYTF. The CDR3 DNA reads TGTGCCAGCAGCCGCGAATCCTTAGGCGGCTACACCTTC.

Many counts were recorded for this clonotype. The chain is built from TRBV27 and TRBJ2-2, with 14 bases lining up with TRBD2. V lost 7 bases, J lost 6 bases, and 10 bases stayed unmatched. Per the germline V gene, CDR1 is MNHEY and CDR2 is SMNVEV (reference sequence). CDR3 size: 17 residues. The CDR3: CASTVLTSGGAAGELFF. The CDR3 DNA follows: TGTGCCAGCACCGTACTGACTAGCGGGGGGGCGGCCGGGGAGCTGTTTTTT.

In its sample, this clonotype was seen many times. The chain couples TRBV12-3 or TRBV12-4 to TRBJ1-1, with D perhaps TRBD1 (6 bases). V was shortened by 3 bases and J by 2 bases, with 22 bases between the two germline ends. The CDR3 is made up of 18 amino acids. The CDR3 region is CASSFDRSGIWGNTEAFF. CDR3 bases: TGTGCCAGCAGTTTTGACAGGAGCGGTATTTGGGGCAACACTGAAGCTTTCTTT.

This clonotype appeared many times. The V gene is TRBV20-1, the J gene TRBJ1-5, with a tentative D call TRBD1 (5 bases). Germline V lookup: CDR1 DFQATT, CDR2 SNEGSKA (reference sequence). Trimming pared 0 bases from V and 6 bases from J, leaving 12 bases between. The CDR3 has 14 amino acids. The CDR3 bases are TGCAGTGCTAGAGATGTGGGTGGGACTCAGCCCCAGCATTTT. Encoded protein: CSARDVGGTQPQHF.

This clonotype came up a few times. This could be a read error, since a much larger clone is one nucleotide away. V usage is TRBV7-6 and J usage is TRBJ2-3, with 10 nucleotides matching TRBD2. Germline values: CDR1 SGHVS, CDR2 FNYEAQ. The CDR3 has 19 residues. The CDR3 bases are TGTACCAGCAGCCGATCCGCTAGCGGGGGCCCCCTTTCCACAGATACGCAGTATTTT. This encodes CTSSRSASGGPLSTDTQYF.

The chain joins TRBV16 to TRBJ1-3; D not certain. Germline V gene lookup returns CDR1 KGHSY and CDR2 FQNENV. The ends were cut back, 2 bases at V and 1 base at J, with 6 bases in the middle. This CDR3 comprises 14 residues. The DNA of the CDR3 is TGTGCCAGCAGCCAAGGGGATTCTGGAAACACCATATATTTT. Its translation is CASSQGDSGNTIYF.

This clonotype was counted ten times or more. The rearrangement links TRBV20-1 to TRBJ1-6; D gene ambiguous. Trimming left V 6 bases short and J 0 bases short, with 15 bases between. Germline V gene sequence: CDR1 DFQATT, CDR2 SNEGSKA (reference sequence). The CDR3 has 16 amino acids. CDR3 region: CSANLLPGSYNSPLHF. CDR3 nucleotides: TGCAGTGCCAACCTCCTTCCAGGCTCCTATAATTCACCCCTCCACTTT.

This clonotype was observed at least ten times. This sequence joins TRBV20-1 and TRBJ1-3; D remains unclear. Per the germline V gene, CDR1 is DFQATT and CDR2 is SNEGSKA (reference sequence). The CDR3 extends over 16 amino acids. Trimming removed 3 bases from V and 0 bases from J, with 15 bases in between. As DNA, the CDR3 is TGCAGTGCTAGCGAATACGGACTGAACTCTGGAAACACCATATATTTT. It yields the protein CSASEYGLNSGNTIYF.

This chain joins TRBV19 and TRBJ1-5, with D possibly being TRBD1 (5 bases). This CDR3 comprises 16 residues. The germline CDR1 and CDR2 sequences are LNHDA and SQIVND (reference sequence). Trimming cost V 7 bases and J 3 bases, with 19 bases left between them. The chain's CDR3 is CASTQGGVGANQPQHF. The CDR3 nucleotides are TGTGCCAGTACCCAGGGAGGGGTTGGTGCCAATCAGCCCCAGCATTTT.

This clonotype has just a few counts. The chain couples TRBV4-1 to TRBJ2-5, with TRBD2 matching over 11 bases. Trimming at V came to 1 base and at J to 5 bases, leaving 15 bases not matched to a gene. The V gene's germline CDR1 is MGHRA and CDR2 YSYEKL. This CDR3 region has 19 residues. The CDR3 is CASSQAAGGSGGAWETQYF. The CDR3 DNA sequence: TGCGCCAGCAGCCAAGCAGCAGGGGGTAGCGGGGGGGCCTGGGAGACCCAGTACTTC.

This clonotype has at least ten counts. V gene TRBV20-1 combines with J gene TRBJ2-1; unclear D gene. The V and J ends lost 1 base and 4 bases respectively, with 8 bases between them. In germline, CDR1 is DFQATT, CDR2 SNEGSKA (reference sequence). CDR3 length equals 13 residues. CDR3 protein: CSARGLQYNEQFF. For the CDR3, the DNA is TGCAGTGCTAGAGGTCTCCAGTACAATGAGCAGTTCTTC.